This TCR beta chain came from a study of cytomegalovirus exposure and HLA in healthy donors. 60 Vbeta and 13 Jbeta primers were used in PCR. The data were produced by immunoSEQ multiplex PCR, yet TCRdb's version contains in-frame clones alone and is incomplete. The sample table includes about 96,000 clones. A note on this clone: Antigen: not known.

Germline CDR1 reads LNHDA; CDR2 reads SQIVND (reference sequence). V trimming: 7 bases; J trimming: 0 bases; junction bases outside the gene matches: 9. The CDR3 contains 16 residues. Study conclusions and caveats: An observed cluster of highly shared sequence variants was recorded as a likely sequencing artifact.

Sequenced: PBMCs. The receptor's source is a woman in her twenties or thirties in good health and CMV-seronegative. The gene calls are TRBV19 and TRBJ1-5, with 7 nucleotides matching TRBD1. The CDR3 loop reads CASKPGTDYSNQPQHF. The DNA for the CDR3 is TGTGCCAGTAAACCGGGGACAGACTATAGCAATCAGCCCCAGCATTTT.